This TCR beta chain was identified during a study of T cells in Graves' hyperthyroidism and ophthalmopathy. This clonotype was counted at least ten times. Trimming removed 6 bases from V and 0 bases from J, with 18 bases in between. This CDR3 has 16 residues. Germline V lookup: CDR1 MNHNS, CDR2 SASEGT. Amplified TCR beta CDR3 regions came from RNA transcripts. The TCR CDR3 first-round RT-PCR relied on the HTBI primer set. MiXCR, applied by TCRdb to the multiplex PCR reads, yields one record per CDR3 protein. The sample lists some 380,000 distinct CDR3 sequences; 13% were seen once. The origin of this receptor is a man younger than 40 with Graves' hyperthyroidism that later progressed to Graves' ophthalmopathy. Sequencing was performed on blood. The chain links TRBV6-1 to TRBJ2-7; D is uncertain. The CDR3 loop is CASSPVGSRTSYEQYF. The CDR3 DNA is TGTGCCAGCAGCCCGGTGGGCTCGAGGACCTCCTACGAGCAGTACTTC.